These T cell receptor beta chains were read from a single sample in a study of T-cell reconstitution after alpha-beta-depleted transplantation in children. TCRdb itself ran the PCR reads through MiXCR, one entry per CDR3 protein. This sample has about 240,000 distinct CDR3 sequences, with 20% to 30% found just once. Sequenced here: PBMCs, sampled before TCRalphabeta/CD19-depleted stem cell transplant. These receptors originate from a girl aged 2-15 years with Fanconi anemia, due to receive a stem cell transplant. CDR3s include the opening cysteine and the closing phenylalanine or tryptophan. Fields, in order: CDR3 protein, CDR3 DNA, clone size, V gene, D gene, J gene. D genes are given only for firm matches. Clone sizes are given selectively: once, few, many, or a class where the clone is expanded.

CASSKGTNTGELFF | TGCGCCAGCAGCAAGGGGACGAACACCGGGGAGCTGTTTTTT | many | TRBV5-1 | - | TRBJ2-2
CSVPGQYTGELFF | TGCAGTGTACCGGGACAGTACACCGGGGAGCTGTTTTTT | many | TRBV20-1 | TRBD1 | TRBJ2-2
CASSLGLFNEQFF | TGTGCCAGCAGTTTGGGACTATTCAATGAGCAGTTCTTC | few | TRBV12-3/TRBV12-4 | TRBD2 | TRBJ2-1
CASSLGAGEDQPQHF | TGTGCCAGCAGTTTAGGTGCAGGGGAGGATCAGCCCCAGCATTTT | many | TRBV12-3/TRBV12-4 | - | TRBJ1-5
CSAVGLAGAGNEQFF | TGCAGCGCAGTGGGACTAGCGGGGGCCGGCAATGAGCAGTTCTTC | - | TRBV29-1 | TRBD2 | TRBJ2-1
CSARGDFSDTQYF | TGCAGTGCTAGGGGGGACTTCTCAGATACGCAGTATTTT | - | TRBV20-1 | - | TRBJ2-3
CASSYGTSGSIETQYF | TGTGCCAGCAGCTACGGGACTAGCGGGAGTATCGAGACCCAGTACTTC | - | TRBV5-6 | TRBD2 | TRBJ2-5
CASSALGTSGGAGDTQYF | TGTGCCAGCAGCGCTTTAGGGACTAGCGGGGGGGCCGGAGATACGCAGTATTTT | few | TRBV9 | TRBD2 | TRBJ2-3
CSARVGPNEKLFF | TGCAGTGCTAGGGTGGGTCCGAATGAAAAACTGTTTTTT | many | TRBV20-1 | - | TRBJ1-4
CASCVFAEAFF | TGTGCGAGTTGCGTTTTCGCTGAAGCTTTCTTT | many | TRBV12-3/TRBV12-4 | - | TRBJ1-1
CSAREWSRGRTGNTIYF | TGCAGTGCTAGAGAGTGGTCCAGGGGGCGCACTGGAAACACCATATATTTT | - | TRBV20-1 | TRBD1 | TRBJ1-3
CASSLVSSGRAGGNEQYF | TGCGCCAGCAGCTTGGTGTCTAGCGGGAGGGCCGGAGGGAACGAGCAGTACTTC | once | TRBV5-1 | TRBD2 | TRBJ2-7
CSAVGLTRPSDTQYF | TGCAGTGCTGTAGGTTTGACTAGGCCTTCAGATACGCAGTATTTT | many | TRBV20-1 | - | TRBJ2-3
CASSEPGTAQQYF | TGTGCCAGCAGTGAGCCAGGAACCGCGCAGCAGTATTTT | - | TRBV25-1 | - | TRBJ2-3
CASSPSTSGRGADTQYF | TGTGCCAGCTCACCCTCAACTAGCGGGAGAGGCGCAGATACGCAGTATTTT | - | TRBV18 | TRBD2 | TRBJ2-3
CASSQPTNYGYTF | TGTGCCAGCAGCCAACCAACCAACTATGGCTACACCTTC | few | TRBV6-6 | - | TRBJ1-2
CASSLDSLNQETQYF | TGTGCCAGCAGTTTGGACAGTTTAAACCAAGAGACCCAGTACTTC | few | TRBV28 | - | TRBJ2-5
CSARDSLAGSSYEQYF | TGCAGTGCTAGAGATTCTCTAGCGGGGAGCTCCTACGAGCAGTACTTC | many | TRBV20-1 | TRBD2 | TRBJ2-7
CASSVVGVGELFF | TGTGCCAGCAGCGTAGTAGGGGTCGGGGAGCTGTTTTTT | - | TRBV9 | - | TRBJ2-2
CASSLGGVGQPQHF | TGTGCCAGCAGCTTGGGGGGGGTCGGTCAGCCCCAGCATTTT | few | TRBV5-6 | - | TRBJ1-5
CASGQDANTGELFF | TGCGCCAGCGGACAGGACGCGAACACCGGGGAGCTGTTTTTT | - | TRBV5-1 | TRBD1 | TRBJ2-2
CASSGLVSSGLRSPHFPGELFF | TGTGCCAGCAGTGGACTGGTATCCTCCGGGCTACGGTCCCCTCATTTTCCCGGGGAGCTGTTTTTT | few | TRBV6-4 | - | TRBJ2-2
CSVETGYGYTF | TGCAGCGTTGAGACAGGCTATGGCTACACCTTC | many | TRBV29-1 | - | TRBJ1-2
CASSQRGQRALYEQYF | TGCGCCAGCAGTCAAAGGGGACAGCGGGCCCTCTACGAGCAGTACTTC | - | TRBV23-1 | - | TRBJ2-7
CASSVGYNEQFF | TGTGCCAGCAGCGTAGGCTACAATGAGCAGTTCTTC | many | TRBV9 | - | TRBJ2-1
CSAPDRARTDTQYF | TGCAGTGCTCCGGACAGGGCTCGCACAGATACGCAGTATTTT | - | TRBV20-1 | TRBD1 | TRBJ2-3
CASSYDGTLIYEQYF | TGTGCCAGCAGTTACGACGGGACACTGATCTACGAGCAGTACTTC | - | TRBV6-5 | - | TRBJ2-7
CASSYSPGGTQYF | TGTGCCAGCAGTTACTCCCCGGGAGGTACGCAGTATTTT | many | TRBV6-5 | TRBD2 | TRBJ2-3
CSALGTGEETQYF | TGCAGTGCCCTCGGGACAGGGGAAGAGACCCAGTACTTC | many | TRBV20-1 | TRBD1 | TRBJ2-5
CSAVTASGANVLTF | TGCAGTGCCGTGACGGCCTCTGGGGCCAACGTCCTGACTTTC | - | TRBV20-1 | - | TRBJ2-6
CSVGTGSDTQYF | TGCAGCGTTGGGACAGGTTCAGATACGCAGTATTTT | many | TRBV29-1 | TRBD1 | TRBJ2-3
CASSNDGTGGGLQDKNIQYF | TGTGCCAGCAGCAATGATGGGACAGGGGGCGGGTTACAGGACAAAAACATTCAGTACTTC | - | TRBV21-1 | - | TRBJ2-4
CASSPTSGGSYEQYF | TGTGCCAGCTCACCAACTAGCGGGGGGTCCTACGAGCAGTACTTC | few | TRBV18 | TRBD2 | TRBJ2-7
CASSWTGAGYTF | TGTGCCAGCAGTTGGACAGGGGCCGGCTACACCTTC | many | TRBV12-3/TRBV12-4 | TRBD1 | TRBJ1-2
CASSTGLNTEAFF | TGTGCCAGCAGTACGGGTCTGAACACTGAAGCTTTCTTT | - | TRBV12-3/TRBV12-4 | - | TRBJ1-1
CASSQGAASLYEQFF | TGTGCCAGCAGCCAAGGGGCGGCTAGTCTCTATGAGCAGTTCTTC | many | TRBV4-2 | - | TRBJ2-1
CASSLVRAWQFF | TGTGCCAGCAGCTTAGTACGAGCTTGGCAGTTCTTC | - | TRBV11-2 | - | TRBJ2-1
CASSLSRGQGGEQYF | TGTGCCAGCAGCTTATCCCGAGGACAGGGCGGCGAGCAGTACTTC | - | TRBV7-3 | TRBD1 | TRBJ2-7
CASSFGLTPSYEQYF | TGTGCCAGCAGTTTCGGACTTACCCCCTCCTACGAGCAGTACTTC | - | TRBV28 | - | TRBJ2-7
CASSWGLARKLDEQFF | TGTGCCAGCAGCTGGGGACTAGCCCGAAAACTCGATGAGCAGTTCTTC | many | TRBV7-8 | TRBD2 | TRBJ2-1
CASSSSLTGGTYSNQPQHF | TGTGCCAGCAGTTCTTCCCTGACAGGGGGGACTTATAGCAATCAGCCCCAGCATTTT | - | TRBV6-5 | TRBD1 | TRBJ1-5
CASSATPSGSSYNEQFF | TGTGCCAGCAGCGCCACCCCCAGCGGAAGCTCCTACAATGAGCAGTTCTTC | many | TRBV7-3 | - | TRBJ2-1
CASSRDSRNEQYF | TGTGCCAGCAGTCGGGACAGTAGGAACGAGCAGTACTTC | - | TRBV2 | TRBD1 | TRBJ2-7
CASSLQGPFYNSPLHF | TGTGCCAGCAGTTTGCAGGGGCCTTTCTATAATTCACCCCTCCACTTT | many | TRBV12-3/TRBV12-4 | - | TRBJ1-6